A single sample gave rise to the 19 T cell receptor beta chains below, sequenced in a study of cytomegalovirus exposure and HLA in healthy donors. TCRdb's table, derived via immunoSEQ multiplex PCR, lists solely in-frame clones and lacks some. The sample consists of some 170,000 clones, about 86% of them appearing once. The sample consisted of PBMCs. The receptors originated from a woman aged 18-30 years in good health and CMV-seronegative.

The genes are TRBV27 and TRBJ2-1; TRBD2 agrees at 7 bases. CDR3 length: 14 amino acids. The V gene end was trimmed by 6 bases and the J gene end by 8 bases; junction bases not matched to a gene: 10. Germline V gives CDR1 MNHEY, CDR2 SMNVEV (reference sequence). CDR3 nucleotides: TGTGCCAGCAGAGCCAGCGGGAAAATCGATGAGCAGTTCTTC. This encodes CASRASGKIDEQFF.

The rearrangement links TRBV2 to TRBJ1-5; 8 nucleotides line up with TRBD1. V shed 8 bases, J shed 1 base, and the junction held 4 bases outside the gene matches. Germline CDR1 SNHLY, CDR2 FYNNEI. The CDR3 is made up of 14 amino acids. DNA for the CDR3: TGTGCCAGCTCGGACAGGGTAAGCAATCAGCCCCAGCATTTT. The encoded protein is CASSDRVSNQPQHF.

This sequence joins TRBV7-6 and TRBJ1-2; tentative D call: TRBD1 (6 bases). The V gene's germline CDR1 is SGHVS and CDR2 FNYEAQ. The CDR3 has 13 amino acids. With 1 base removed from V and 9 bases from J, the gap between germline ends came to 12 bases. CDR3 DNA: TGTGCCAGCAGCTTAGTTTCAGGGGTTAGCTACACCTTC. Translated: CASSLVSGVSYTF.

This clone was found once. The CDR3 DNA follows: TGCGCCAGCAGCCAAGACAGGCCTAGCAATCAGCCCCAGCATTTT. Its translation is CASSQDRPSNQPQHF. This chain connects TRBV4-1 to TRBJ1-5; no clear D gene. CDR1 and CDR2 (germline): MGHRA, YSYEKL. CDR3 size: 15 residues. The V and J ends lost 0 bases and 0 bases respectively, with 6 bases between them.

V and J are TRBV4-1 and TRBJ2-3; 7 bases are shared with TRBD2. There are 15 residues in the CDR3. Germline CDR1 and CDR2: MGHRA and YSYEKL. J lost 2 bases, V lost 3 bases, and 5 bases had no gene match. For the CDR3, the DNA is TGCGCCAGCAGCCACCTTGGACTAGTCACAGATACGCAGTATTTT. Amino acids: CASSHLGLVTDTQYF.

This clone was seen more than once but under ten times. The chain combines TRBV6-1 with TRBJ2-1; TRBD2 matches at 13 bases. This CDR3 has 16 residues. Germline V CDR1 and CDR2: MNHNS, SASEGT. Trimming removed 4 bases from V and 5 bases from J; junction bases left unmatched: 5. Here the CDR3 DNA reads TGTGCCAGCAGTGGACTAGCGGGGGGTGAGCACAATGAGCAGTTCTTC. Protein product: CASSGLAGGEHNEQFF.

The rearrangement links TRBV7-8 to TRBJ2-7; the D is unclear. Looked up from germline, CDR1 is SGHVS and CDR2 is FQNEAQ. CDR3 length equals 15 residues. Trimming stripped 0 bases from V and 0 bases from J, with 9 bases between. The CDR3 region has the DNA TGTGCCAGCAGCTTAGCCGCAGGAAGCTCCTACGAGCAGTACTTC. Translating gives CASSLAAGSSYEQYF. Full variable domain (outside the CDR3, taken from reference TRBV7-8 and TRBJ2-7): GAGVSQSPRYKVAKRGQDVALRCDPISGHVSLFWYQQALGQGPEFLTYFQNEAQLDKSGLPSDRFFAERPEGSVSTLKIQRTQQEDSAVYLCASSLAAGSSYEQYFGPGTRLTVT.

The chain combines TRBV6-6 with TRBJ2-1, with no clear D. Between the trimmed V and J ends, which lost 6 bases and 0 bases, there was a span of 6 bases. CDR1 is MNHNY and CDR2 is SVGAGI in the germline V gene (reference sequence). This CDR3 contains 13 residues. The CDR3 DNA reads TGTGCCAGCAGCTCTAGCTCCTACAATGAGCAGTTCTTC. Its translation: CASSSSSYNEQFF.

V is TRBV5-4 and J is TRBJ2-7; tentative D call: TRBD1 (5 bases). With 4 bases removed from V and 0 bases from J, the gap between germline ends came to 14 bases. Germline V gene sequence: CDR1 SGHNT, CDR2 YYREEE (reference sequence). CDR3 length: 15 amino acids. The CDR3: CASSDTGTPSYEQYF. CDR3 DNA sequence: TGTGCCAGCAGCGATACAGGAACACCCTCCTACGAGCAGTACTTC.

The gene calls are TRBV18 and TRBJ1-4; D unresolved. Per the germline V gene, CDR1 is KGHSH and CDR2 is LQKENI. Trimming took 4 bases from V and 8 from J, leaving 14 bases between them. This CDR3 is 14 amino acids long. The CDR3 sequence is CASSRSEVGEKLFF. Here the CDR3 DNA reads TGTGCCAGCTCACGTTCGGAGGTAGGAGAAAAACTGTTTTTT.

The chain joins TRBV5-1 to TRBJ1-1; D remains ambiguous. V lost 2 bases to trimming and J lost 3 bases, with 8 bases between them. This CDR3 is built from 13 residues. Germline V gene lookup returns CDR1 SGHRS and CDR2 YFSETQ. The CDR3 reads CASSFRLDTEAFF. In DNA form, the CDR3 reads TGCGCCAGCAGCTTTCGACTGGACACTGAAGCTTTCTTT.

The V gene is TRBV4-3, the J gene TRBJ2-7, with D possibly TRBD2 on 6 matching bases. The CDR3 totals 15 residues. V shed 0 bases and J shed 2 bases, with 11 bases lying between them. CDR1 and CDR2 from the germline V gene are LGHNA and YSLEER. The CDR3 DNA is TGCGCCAGCAGCCAAGAAAGGGGACTCGCCTACGAGCAGTACTTC. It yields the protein CASSQERGLAYEQYF.

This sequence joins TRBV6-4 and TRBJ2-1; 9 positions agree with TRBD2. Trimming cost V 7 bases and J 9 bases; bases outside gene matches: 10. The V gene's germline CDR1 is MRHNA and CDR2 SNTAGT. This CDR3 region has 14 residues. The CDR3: CASKRLAVEGEQFF. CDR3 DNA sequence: TGTGCCAGCAAGAGACTAGCGGTGGAGGGTGAGCAGTTCTTC.

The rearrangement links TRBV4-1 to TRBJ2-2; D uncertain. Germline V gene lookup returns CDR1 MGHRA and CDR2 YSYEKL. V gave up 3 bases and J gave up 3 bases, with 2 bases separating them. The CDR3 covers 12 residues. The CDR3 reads CASSHYTGELFF. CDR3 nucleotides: TGCGCCAGCAGCCACTACACCGGGGAGCTGTTTTTT.

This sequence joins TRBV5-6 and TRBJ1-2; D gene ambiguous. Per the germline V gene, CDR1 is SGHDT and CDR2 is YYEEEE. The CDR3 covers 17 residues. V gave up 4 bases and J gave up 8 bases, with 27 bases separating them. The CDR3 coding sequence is TGTGCCAGCAGCGTACAGAGACCCTCACAAGCTATGAAGGGCTACACCTTC. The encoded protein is CASSVQRPSQAMKGYTF.

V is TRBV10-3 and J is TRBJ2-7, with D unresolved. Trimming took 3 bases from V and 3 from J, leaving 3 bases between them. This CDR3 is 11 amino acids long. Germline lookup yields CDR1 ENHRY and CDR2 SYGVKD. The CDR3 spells CAISDLYEQYF. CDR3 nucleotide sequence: TGTGCCATCAGTGATCTCTACGAGCAGTACTTC.

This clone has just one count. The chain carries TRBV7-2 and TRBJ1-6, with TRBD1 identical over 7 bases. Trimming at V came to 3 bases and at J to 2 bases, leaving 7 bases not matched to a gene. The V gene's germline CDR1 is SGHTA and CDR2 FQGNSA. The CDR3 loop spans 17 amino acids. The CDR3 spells CASSFLRGLPYNSPLHF. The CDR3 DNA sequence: TGTGCCAGCAGCTTTCTCAGGGGGTTACCCTATAATTCACCCCTCCACTTT.

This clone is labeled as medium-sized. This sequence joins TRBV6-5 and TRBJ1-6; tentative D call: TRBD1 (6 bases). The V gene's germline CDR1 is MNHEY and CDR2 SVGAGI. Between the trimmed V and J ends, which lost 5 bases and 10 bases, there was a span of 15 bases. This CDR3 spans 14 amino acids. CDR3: CASSELTGYSPLHF. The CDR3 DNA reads TGTGCCAGCAGTGAATTAACAGGGTACTCACCCCTCCACTTT.

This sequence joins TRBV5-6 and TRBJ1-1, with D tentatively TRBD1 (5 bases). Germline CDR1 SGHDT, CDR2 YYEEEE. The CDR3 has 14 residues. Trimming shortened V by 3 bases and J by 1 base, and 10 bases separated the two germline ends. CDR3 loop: CASSSGQGNTEAFF. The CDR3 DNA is TGTGCCAGCAGCTCCGGGCAGGGGAACACTGAAGCTTTCTTT.